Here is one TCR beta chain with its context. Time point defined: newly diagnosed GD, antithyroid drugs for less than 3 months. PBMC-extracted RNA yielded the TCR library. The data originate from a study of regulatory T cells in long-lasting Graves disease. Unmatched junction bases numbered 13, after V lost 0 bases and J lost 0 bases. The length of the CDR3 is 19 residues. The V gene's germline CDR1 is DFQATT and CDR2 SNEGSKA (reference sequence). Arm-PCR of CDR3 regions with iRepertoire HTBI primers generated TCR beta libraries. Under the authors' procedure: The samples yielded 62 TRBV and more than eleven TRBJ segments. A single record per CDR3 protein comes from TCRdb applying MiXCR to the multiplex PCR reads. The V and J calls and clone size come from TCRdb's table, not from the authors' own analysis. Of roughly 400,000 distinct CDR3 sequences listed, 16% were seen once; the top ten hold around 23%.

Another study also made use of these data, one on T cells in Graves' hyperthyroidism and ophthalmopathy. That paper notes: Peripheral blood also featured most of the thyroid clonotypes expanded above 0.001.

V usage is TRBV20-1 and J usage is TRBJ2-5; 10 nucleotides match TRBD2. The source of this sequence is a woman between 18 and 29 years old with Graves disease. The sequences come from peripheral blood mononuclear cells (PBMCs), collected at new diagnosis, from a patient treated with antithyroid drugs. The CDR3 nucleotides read TGCAGTGCTAGAGATTATTCCACAACTAGCGGGGCCCACCAAGAGACCCAGTACTTC. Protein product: CSARDYSTTSGAHQETQYF.